Presented here are 19 T cell receptor beta chains from one specimen sequenced in a study of cytomegalovirus exposure and HLA in healthy donors. The PCR was carried out with 60 Vbeta primers and 13 Jbeta primers. The assay was immunoSEQ multiplex PCR, and TCRdb's table has in-frame clones only and misses some. This sample has over 250,000 clones, with around 65% found just once. The sample taken for sequencing was PBMCs. The receptor source for this set is a female donor in good health and CMV-seronegative.

This clone was seen more than once but under ten times. The chain has TRBV5-8 and TRBJ1-1; 7 bases line up with TRBD1. Germline V lookup: CDR1 SGHTS, CDR2 YDEGEE. The trim removed 2 bases at V and 7 bases at J, leaving 5 bases unmatched. The CDR3 contains 13 residues. As DNA, the CDR3 is TGTGCCAGCAGCTTACAGGGGCCCCTTGAAGCTTTCTTT. This sequence encodes CASSLQGPLEAFF.

V gene TRBV5-4 combines with J gene TRBJ2-2, with 9 bases identical to TRBD2. The germline V gene encodes CDR1 SGHNT and CDR2 YYREEE (reference sequence). With V trimmed by 0 bases and J by 4 bases, 13 bases remained unmatched. The CDR3 consists of 19 residues. For the CDR3, the DNA is TGTGCCAGCAGCTTGGGGGGACTAGGCGGGAGGGCTGCCACCGGGGAGCTGTTTTTT. As protein: CASSLGGLGGRAATGELFF.

V and J are TRBV11-3 and TRBJ2-5, with 11 bases aligning to TRBD2. The CDR3 contains 16 residues. V gave up 1 base and J gave up 4 bases; unmatched junction bases: 5. The germline gives CDR1 SGHNT, CDR2 YENEEA. The DNA of the CDR3 is TGTGCCAGCAGCTTAGTTAGCGGGAGGGCGCGAGAGACCCAGTACTTC. It translates to CASSLVSGRARETQYF.

V is TRBV27 and J is TRBJ2-5; 9 nucleotides line up with TRBD1. The CDR3 has 15 residues. V shed 10 bases, J shed 11 bases, and the junction held 20 bases outside the gene matches. Germline CDR1 and CDR2: MNHEY and SMNVEV (reference sequence). CDR3 sequence (DNA): TGTGCCACCAGAATAACACAGGGGGCTCTGGGGGAGCAGTACTTC. Translated, it gives CATRITQGALGEQYF.

The chain carries TRBV11-2 and TRBJ1-2; a weak D match, TRBD1 (6 bases). The CDR3 extends over 12 amino acids. Germline CDR1 SGHAT, CDR2 FQNNGV. V lost 3 bases, J lost 7 bases, and 9 bases lay in between. In nucleotides, the CDR3 is TGTGCCAGCAGCTTTAGGGGGTTTGGCTACACCTTC. Its translation: CASSFRGFGYTF.

V and J are TRBV7-3 and TRBJ2-1, with D tentatively TRBD2 (6 bases). The CDR3 contains 13 residues. The V gene lost 5 bases and the J gene lost 5 bases, with 10 bases spanning the gap. CDR1 SGHTA and CDR2 FQGTGA come from the germline V gene. The CDR3 DNA is TGTGCCAGCAGCCCGGGACTCCACAATGAGCAGTTCTTC. Encoded protein: CASSPGLHNEQFF.

This clone has more than one count but fewer than ten. The chain links TRBV6-4 to TRBJ2-1; 7 bases match TRBD1. V trimming: 1 base; J trimming: 6 bases; junction bases outside the gene matches: 0. CDR3 length: 13 residues. Germline assignment: CDR1 MRHNA and CDR2 SNTAGT. CDR3 sequence: CASSDYRGNEQFF. CDR3 sequence (DNA): TGTGCCAGCAGTGACTACAGGGGCAATGAGCAGTTCTTC.

V usage is TRBV2 and J usage is TRBJ1-2; 7 bases are shared with TRBD1. Germline V CDR1 and CDR2: SNHLY, FYNNEI. The J segment lost 4 bases and the V segment lost 4 bases, leaving 6 bases of the junction unmatched. The CDR3 length is 14 residues. Here the CDR3 reads CASSAETGPYGYTF. The CDR3 coding sequence is TGTGCCAGCAGTGCAGAGACAGGGCCCTATGGCTACACCTTC. Full variable domain (outside the CDR3, taken from reference TRBV2 and TRBJ1-2): EPEVTQTPSHQVTQMGQEVILRCVPISNHLYFYWYRQILGQKVEFLVSFYNNEISEKSEIFDDQFSVERPDGSNFTLKIRSTKLEDSAMYFCASSAETGPYGYTFGSGTRLTVV.

V gene TRBV30 combines with J gene TRBJ1-2; D might be TRBD1 (6 bases). The V end was cut by 0 bases, the J end by 0 bases, with 11 bases between. CDR1 is GTSNPN, CDR2 SVGIG, per germline (reference sequence). The CDR3 is 15 amino acids. This chain's CDR3 is CAWSVLRGTNYGYTF. The CDR3 region has the DNA TGTGCCTGGAGTGTATTGAGGGGGACTAACTATGGCTACACCTTC.

The DNA of the CDR3 is TGTGCCAGCAGCTCGTCCTACGCGTCTTACACTGAAGCTTTCTTT. This sequence encodes CASSSSYASYTEAFF. The chain recombines TRBV11-2 with TRBJ1-1, with D unclear. Per the germline V gene, CDR1 is SGHAT and CDR2 is FQNNGV. Trimming pared 4 bases from V and 3 bases from J, leaving 15 bases between. CDR3 length: 15 amino acids. Using reference TRBV11-2 and TRBJ1-1 for the parts outside the CDR3, the full variable domain is EAGVAQSPRYKIIEKRQSVAFWCNPISGHATLYWYQQILGQGPKLLIQFQNNGVVDDSQLPKDRFSAERLKGVDSTLKIQPAKLEDSAVYLCASSSSYASYTEAFFGQGTRLTVV.

V gene TRBV7-2 combines with J gene TRBJ2-5; 11 positions match TRBD2. CDR1 is SGHTA, CDR2 FQGNSA, per germline. V shed 1 base, J shed 5 bases, and the junction held 3 bases outside the gene matches. The CDR3 has 15 amino acids. Written as DNA, the CDR3 is TGTGCCAGCAGCTTAGAACTAGCGGGAGATGAGACCCAGTACTTC. Its translation is CASSLELAGDETQYF.

This chain connects TRBV7-9 to TRBJ1-2; 8 bases map to TRBD1. Losses at the gene ends were 4 bases for V and 6 bases for J; bases not matched to a gene: 10. This CDR3 region has 15 residues. CDR1 is SEHNR, CDR2 FQNEAQ, per germline (reference sequence). The CDR3 loop is CASSSTGGTKDGYTF. The CDR3, as DNA: TGTGCCAGCAGCTCAACAGGGGGGACTAAGGATGGCTACACCTTC.

The chain couples TRBV5-6 to TRBJ2-5, with TRBD2 matching 7 bases. After removal of 2 bases from V and 5 bases from J, the junction contained 0 bases not matched to a gene. Germline CDR1 is SGHDT and CDR2 is YYEEEE. The length of the CDR3 is 12 residues. The CDR3: CASSFGRETQYF. The DNA of the CDR3 is TGTGCCAGCAGCTTCGGGAGGGAGACCCAGTACTTC.

This sequence joins TRBV6-5 and TRBJ2-3; TRBD2 might be the D (5 bases). The CDR3 loop spans 16 amino acids. CDR1 MNHEY and CDR2 SVGAGI come from the germline V gene. Trimming cost V 0 bases and J 2 bases, with 12 bases left between them. In DNA form, the CDR3 reads TGTGCCAGCAGTTACTCGGAGGCCCCGCCCACAGATACGCAGTATTTT. It is translated as CASSYSEAPPTDTQYF.

V and J are TRBV15 and TRBJ1-1; D possibly corresponds to TRBD1 (6 bases). Trimming shortened V by 4 bases and J by 1 base, and 10 bases separated the two germline ends. Germline V gene sequence: CDR1 LNHNV, CDR2 YYDKDF (reference sequence). The CDR3 is made up of 14 amino acids. DNA for the CDR3: TGTGCCACCAGCAACATACAGGGGAACACTGAAGCTTTCTTT. Translating gives CATSNIQGNTEAFF.

The gene calls are TRBV4-2 and TRBJ2-3; 12 bases are shared with TRBD2. Germline CDR1 and CDR2: LGHNA and YNFKEQ. This CDR3 region has 17 residues. V gave up 0 bases and J gave up 1 base; unmatched junction bases: 2. The CDR3 region is CASSQETSGRGTDTQYF. CDR3 in DNA: TGTGCCAGCAGCCAAGAGACTAGCGGGAGAGGCACAGATACGCAGTATTTT.

The chain recombines TRBV25-1 with TRBJ2-7; D is possibly TRBD1 (5 bases). The CDR3 extends over 13 amino acids. CDR1 and CDR2 (germline): MGHDK, SYGVNS. V was trimmed by 3 bases and J by 7 bases, leaving 13 bases between them. The CDR3 sequence: CASSDQGLGEQYF. As DNA, the CDR3 is TGTGCCAGCAGTGATCAGGGTCTGGGGGAGCAGTACTTC.

The V and J genes are TRBV2 and TRBJ1-2; unclear D gene. The CDR3 loop spans 15 amino acids. The V and J ends lost 0 bases and 0 bases respectively, with 8 bases between them. Germline V gives CDR1 SNHLY, CDR2 FYNNEI. For the CDR3, the DNA is TGTGCCAGCAGTGAAGCGTCAAGAGCTAACTATGGCTACACCTTC. Encoded protein: CASSEASRANYGYTF.

The chain is built from TRBV27 and TRBJ1-2; 12 bases match TRBD1. V lost 7 bases, J lost 6 bases, and 3 bases stayed unmatched. This CDR3 comprises 13 residues. Per the germline V gene, CDR1 is MNHEY and CDR2 is SMNVEV (reference sequence). The DNA for the CDR3 is TGTGCCAGCATCGGGACAGGGGGCAATGGCTACACCTTC. This gives the protein CASIGTGGNGYTF.